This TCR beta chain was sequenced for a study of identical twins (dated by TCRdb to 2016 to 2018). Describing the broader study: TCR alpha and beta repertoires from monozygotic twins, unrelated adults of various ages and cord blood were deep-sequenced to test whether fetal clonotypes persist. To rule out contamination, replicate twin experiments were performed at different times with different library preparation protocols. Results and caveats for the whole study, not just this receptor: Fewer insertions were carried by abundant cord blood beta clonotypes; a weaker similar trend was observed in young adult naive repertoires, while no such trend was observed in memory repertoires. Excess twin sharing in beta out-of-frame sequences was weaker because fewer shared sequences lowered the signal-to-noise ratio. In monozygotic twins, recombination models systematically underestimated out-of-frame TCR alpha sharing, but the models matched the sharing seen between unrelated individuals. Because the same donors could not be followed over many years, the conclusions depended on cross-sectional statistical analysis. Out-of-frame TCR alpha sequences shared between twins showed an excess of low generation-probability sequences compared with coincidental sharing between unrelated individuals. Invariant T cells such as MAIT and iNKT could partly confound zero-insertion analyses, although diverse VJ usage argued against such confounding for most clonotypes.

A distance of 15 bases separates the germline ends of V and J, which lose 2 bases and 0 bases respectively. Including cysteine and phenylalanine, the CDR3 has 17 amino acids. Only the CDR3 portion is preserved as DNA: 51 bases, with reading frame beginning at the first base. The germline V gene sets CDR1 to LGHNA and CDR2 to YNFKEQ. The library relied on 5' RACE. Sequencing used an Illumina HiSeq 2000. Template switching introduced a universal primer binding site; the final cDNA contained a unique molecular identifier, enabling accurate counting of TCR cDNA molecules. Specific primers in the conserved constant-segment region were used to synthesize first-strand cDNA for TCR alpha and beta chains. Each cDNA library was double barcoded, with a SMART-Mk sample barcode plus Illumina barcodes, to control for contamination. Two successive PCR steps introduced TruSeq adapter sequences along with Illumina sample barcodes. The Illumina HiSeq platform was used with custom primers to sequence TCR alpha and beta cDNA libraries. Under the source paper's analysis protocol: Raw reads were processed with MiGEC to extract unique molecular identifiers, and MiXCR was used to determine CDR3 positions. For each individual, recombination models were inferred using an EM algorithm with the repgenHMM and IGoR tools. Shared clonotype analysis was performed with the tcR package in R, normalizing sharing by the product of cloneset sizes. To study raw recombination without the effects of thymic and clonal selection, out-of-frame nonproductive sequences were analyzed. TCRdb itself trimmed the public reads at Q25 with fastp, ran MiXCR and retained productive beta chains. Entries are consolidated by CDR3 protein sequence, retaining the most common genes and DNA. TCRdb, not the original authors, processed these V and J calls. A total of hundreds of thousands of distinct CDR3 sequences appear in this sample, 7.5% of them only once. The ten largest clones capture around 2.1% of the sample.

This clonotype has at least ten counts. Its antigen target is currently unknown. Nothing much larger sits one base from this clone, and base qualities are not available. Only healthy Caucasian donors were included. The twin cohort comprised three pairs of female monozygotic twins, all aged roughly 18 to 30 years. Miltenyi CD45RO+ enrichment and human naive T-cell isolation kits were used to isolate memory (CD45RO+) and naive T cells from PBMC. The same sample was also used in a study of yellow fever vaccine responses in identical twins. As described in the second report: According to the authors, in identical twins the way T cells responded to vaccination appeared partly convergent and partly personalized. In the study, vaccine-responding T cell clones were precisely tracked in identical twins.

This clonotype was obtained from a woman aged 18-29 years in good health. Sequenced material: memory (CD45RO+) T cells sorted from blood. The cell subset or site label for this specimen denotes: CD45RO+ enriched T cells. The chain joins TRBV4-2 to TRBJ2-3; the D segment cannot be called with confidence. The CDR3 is CASSQKASLTSTDTQYF. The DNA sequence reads TGTGCCAGCAGCCAAAAAGCCAGTCTGACAAGCACAGATACGCAGTATTTT.